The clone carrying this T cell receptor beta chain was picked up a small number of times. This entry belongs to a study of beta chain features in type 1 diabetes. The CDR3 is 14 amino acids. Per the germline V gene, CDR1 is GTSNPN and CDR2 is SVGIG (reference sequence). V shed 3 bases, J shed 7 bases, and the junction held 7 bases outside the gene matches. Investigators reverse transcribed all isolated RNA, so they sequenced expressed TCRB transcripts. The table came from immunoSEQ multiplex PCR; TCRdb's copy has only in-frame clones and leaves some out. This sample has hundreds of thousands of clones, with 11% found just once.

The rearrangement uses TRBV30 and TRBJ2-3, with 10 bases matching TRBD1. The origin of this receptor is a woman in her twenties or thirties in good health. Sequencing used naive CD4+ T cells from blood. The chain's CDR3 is CAWSLGTGANTQYF. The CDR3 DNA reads TGTGCCTGGAGCCTCGGGACAGGGGCCAATACGCAGTATTTT.